The following is a T cell receptor beta chain sequence with its context. Its antigen remains unknown. J gave up 0 bases and V 2 bases, and 6 bases lay outside the gene matches. The CDR3 sequence is 15 residues long. Per germline, CDR1 SQVTM and CDR2 ANQGSEA. The sample is drawn from a study of CD8+ T cells in alopecia areata. Study-level results: Sharing of TCR sequences between patients (possibly for HLA-related reasons) was less clear than in mice. Across lesional scalp, and particularly alopecia totalis/universalis, clonality surpassed that of normal scalp. Scalp specimens additionally yield sequences from normal skin's resident alphabeta T cells.

Isolated RNA was reverse transcribed into cDNA used as the sequencing template. Repertoires were generated with immunoSEQ multiplex PCR, while TCRdb's copy carries only in-frame clones and drops some. Of about 150,000 clones in the sample, 55% were seen once. Sorting of CD4+ and CD8+ T cells was performed on PBMCs. This clonotype originated in a human donor in good health. Sequencing was done on a sample of CD4+ T cells sorted from blood. The V and J genes are TRBV29-1 and TRBJ1-2, with 7 bases matching TRBD1. CDR3 nucleotide sequence: TGCAGCGTTGAAACCCGGGACAGATCTAACTATGGCTACACCTTC. Protein sequence: CSVETRDRSNYGYTF.